These 10 T cell receptor beta chains came from one sample sequenced in a study of technical replicates of blood from a few donors. Method: immunoSEQ multiplex PCR; TCRdb's copy keeps in-frame clones and lacks some. This table has some 80,000 clones, 96% appearing once. Material: T cells isolated from PBMCs. These receptors all come from a human donor in good health.

In this sample, this clone turned up once. This rearrangement joins TRBV15 to TRBJ1-2, with D maybe TRBD1 (6 bases). The ends were cut back, 5 bases at V and 2 bases at J, with 15 bases in the middle. The CDR3 covers 15 residues. Germline CDR1 LNHNV, CDR2 YYDKDF (reference sequence). This chain's CDR3 is CATSSYSTGNYGYTF. CDR3 DNA: TGTGCCACCAGCTCATATTCCACAGGGAACTATGGCTACACCTTC.

V gene TRBV15 combines with J gene TRBJ2-5, with D possibly TRBD1 on 5 matching bases. CDR3 length equals 14 residues. Trimming took off 5 bases at V and 5 bases at J, with 15 bases between the two ends. Per germline, CDR1 LNHNV and CDR2 YYDKDF (reference sequence). The CDR3 bases are TGTGCCACCAGCGTAGGCAGGGTGTCCGAGACCCAGTACTTC. Translation: CATSVGRVSETQYF.

The chain has TRBV21-1 and TRBJ1-2. TRBV21-1 is marked as a pseudogene. The CDR3 covers 14 residues. CDR3 DNA: TGTGCCAGCAGCAAAGCCGCGGGGGCTTTTGGCTACACCTTC. This translates into CASSKAAGAFGYTF.

Here the CDR3 DNA reads TGTGCCTGGAGTGTTCTTAACAGGGGTTCTGAAGCTTTCTTT. It specifies CAWSVLNRGSEAFF. The chain uses TRBV30 and TRBJ1-1, with TRBD1 matching over 7 bases. This CDR3 spans 14 amino acids. With 0 bases clipped from V and 6 bases from J, the junction kept 7 bases outside the gene matches. Per germline, CDR1 GTSNPN and CDR2 SVGIG (reference sequence). The full variable domain, in which reference TRBV30 and TRBJ1-1 provide the parts outside the CDR3, is SQTIHQWPATLVQPVGSPLSLECTVEGTSNPNLYWYRQAAGRGLQLLFYSVGIGQISSEVPQNLSASRPQDRQFILSSKKLLLSDSGFYLCAWSVLNRGSEAFFGQGTRLTVV.

V is TRBV19 and J is TRBJ1-1; maybe TRBD1 (6 bases). This CDR3 comprises 14 residues. V shed 1 base and J shed 4 bases, with 10 bases lying between them. In germline, CDR1 is LNHDA, CDR2 SQIVND (reference sequence). Here the CDR3 reads CASSIGGGSTEAFF. The CDR3 nucleotides read TGTGCCAGTAGTATAGGAGGGGGTAGCACTGAAGCTTTCTTT.

The V and J genes are TRBV5-8 and TRBJ1-1; D may be TRBD1 (5 bases). CDR3 length: 16 amino acids. The germline V gene has CDR1 SGHTS and CDR2 YDEGEE. V was shortened by 6 bases and J by 0 bases, with 18 bases between the two germline ends. The CDR3 is CASTLYGGMMNTEAFF. The CDR3 DNA reads as TGTGCCAGCACCCTGTATGGGGGGATGATGAACACTGAAGCTTTCTTT.

The V gene is TRBV19, the J gene TRBJ2-7; maybe TRBD2 (7 bases). CDR3 length: 14 amino acids. The germline V and J ends were trimmed by 5 bases and 5 bases, with 16 bases remaining between them. Per germline, CDR1 LNHDA and CDR2 SQIVND (reference sequence). The CDR3 protein is CASSPRGGDHEQYF. CDR3 bases: TGTGCCAGTAGTCCCAGAGGGGGGGACCACGAGCAGTACTTC. The whole variable domain, filled in from reference TRBV19 and TRBJ2-7, reads DGGITQSPKYLFRKEGQNVTLSCEQNLNHDAMYWYRQDPGQGLRLIYYSQIVNDFQKGDIAEGYSVSREKKESFPLTVTSAQKNPTAFYLCASSPRGGDHEQYFGPGTRLTVT.

The chain recombines TRBV14 with TRBJ1-5; a possible D gene is TRBD1 (6 bases). There are 15 residues in the CDR3. Trimming removed 5 bases at V and 2 bases at J, with 13 bases between. Per germline, CDR1 SGHDN and CDR2 FVKESK. The CDR3 sequence: CASSRGGLGNQPQHF. DNA of the CDR3: TGTGCCAGCAGCAGGGGGGGGTTGGGCAATCAGCCCCAGCATTTT.

The gene calls are TRBV11-2 and TRBJ2-5; 11 nucleotides align to TRBD2. This CDR3 region has 17 residues. Germline-derived CDR1 and CDR2 are SGHAT and FQNNGV. The junction had 11 bases not matched to a gene; V was cut back by 7 bases and J by 1 base. CDR3 nucleotides: TGTGCCAGCATCCTATCTGGGGGACTAGCGGCCCAAGAGACCCAGTACTTC. It encodes CASILSGGLAAQETQYF.

V is TRBV6-1 and J is TRBJ2-3; no clear D. The V end lost 2 bases, the J end lost 2 bases, and 23 bases lay between the germline ends. Germline lookup yields CDR1 MNHNS and CDR2 SASEGT. CDR3 length equals 19 residues. CDR3 DNA: TGTGCCAGCAGTGAATTAACCCTACCGCAAGATCTAATCACAGATACGCAGTATTTT. This translates into CASSELTLPQDLITDTQYF.